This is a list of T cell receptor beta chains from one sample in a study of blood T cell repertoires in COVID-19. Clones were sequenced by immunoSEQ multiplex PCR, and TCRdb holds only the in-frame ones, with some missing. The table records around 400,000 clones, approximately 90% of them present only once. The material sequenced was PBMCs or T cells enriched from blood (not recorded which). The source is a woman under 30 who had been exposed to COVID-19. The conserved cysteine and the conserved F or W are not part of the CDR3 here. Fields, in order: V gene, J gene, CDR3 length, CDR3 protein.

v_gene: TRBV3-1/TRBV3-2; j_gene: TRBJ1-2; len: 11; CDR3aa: ASSQNEFYGYT
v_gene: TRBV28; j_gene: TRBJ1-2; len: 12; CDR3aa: ASRDTRGNYGYT
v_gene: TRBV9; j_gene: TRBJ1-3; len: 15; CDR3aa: ASSVDPGQGAGNTIY
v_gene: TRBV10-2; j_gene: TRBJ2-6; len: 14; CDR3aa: ASSDPGGVGANVLT
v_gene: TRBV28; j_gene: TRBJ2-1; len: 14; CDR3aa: ASSLTGTGNYNEQF
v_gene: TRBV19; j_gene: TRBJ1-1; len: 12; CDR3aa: ASSGRGLNTEAF
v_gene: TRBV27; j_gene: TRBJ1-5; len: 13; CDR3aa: ASSQYRAVNQPQH
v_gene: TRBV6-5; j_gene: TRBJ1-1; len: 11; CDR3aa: ASGIVRNTEAF
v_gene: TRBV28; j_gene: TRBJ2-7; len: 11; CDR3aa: ASIAGAGGQVY
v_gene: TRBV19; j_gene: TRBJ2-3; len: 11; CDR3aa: ASRTSGADTQY
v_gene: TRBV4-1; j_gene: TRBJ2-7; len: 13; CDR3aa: ASSRTLDRVYEQY
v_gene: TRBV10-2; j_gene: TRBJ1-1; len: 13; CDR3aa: ASSESIGGGTEAF
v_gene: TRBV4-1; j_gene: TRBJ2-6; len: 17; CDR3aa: ASSQADPTGSSGANVLT
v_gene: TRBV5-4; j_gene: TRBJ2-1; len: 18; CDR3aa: ASSNAPGTSGGSSYNEQF
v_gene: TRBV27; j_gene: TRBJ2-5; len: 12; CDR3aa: ASSLSGAAETQY
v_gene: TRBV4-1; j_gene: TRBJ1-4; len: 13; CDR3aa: ASSQERAGVEKLF
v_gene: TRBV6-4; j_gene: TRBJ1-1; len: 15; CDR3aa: ASSDKVVAGVIAEAF
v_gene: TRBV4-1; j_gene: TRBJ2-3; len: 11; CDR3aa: ASSQDPGLASY
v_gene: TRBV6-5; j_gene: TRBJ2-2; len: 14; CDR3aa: ASSYAAAGNTGELF
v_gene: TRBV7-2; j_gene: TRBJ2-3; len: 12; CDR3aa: ASSSDLATDTQY
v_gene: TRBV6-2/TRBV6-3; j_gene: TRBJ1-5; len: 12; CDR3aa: ASSYAVSNQPQH
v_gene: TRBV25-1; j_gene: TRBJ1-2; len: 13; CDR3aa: ASSEGGTVNYGYT
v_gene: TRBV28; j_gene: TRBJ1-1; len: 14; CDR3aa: ASSLPPGGPGSEAF
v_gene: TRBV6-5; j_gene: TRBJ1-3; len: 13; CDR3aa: ASSRSTGVGNTIY
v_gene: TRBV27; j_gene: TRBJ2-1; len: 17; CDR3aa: ASSLSTTGWDRAYNEQF
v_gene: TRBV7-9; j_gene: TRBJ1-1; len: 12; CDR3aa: ASTKLAVNTEAF
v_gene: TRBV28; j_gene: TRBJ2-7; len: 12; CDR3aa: ASSLSGGVYEQY
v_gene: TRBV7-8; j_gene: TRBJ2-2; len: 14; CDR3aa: ASTLFGTANTGELF
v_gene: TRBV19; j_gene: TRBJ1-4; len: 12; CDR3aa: ASMAAATNEKLF
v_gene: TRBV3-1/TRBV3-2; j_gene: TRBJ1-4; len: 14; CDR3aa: ASSQGTGVSGEKLF
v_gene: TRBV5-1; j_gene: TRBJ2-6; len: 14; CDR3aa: ASSRGQSSGANVLT
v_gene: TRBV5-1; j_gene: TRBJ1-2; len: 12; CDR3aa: ASSLAEGVYGYT
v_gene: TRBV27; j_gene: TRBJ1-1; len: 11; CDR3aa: ASSGLGTGSAF
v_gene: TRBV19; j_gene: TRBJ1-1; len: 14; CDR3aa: ASSIITPTMNTEAF
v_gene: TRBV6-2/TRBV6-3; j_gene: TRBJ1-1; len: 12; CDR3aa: ASSSAYGNTEAF
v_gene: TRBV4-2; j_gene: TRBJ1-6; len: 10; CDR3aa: ASSPRDSPLH
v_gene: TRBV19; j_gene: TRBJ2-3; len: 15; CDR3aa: ASIPGSVAGDTDTQY
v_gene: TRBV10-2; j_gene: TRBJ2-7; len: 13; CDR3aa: ASSEFEGATYEQY
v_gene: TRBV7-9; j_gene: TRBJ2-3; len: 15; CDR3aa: ASSSDGVAGLPDTQY
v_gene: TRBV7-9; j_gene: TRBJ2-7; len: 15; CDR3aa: ASSLENGQHRAYEQY
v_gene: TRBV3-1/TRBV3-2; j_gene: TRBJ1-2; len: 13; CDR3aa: ASSQEGGWGYGYT
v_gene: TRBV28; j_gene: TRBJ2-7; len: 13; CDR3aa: ASSLFPDRVTEQY
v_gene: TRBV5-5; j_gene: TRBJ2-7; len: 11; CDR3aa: ASSLIRDTEQY
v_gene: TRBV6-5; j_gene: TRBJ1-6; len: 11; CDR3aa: ASSYSEQSPLH
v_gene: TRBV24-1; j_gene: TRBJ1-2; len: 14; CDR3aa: ATSDPTTGINYGYT
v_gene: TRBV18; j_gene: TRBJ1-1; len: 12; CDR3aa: ASSPRGPNTEAF
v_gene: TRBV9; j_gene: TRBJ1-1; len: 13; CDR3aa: ASSPWTGASSEAF